Listed here are 25 T cell receptor beta chains from one sample, sequenced in a study of T-cell reconstitution after alpha-beta-depleted transplantation in children. This sample's TCRbeta library carried unique molecular identifier barcodes. TCRdb used MiXCR to reprocess the PCR reads, holding one entry per CDR3 protein. The data hold roughly 570,000 distinct CDR3 sequences, with over 20% observed a single time. This material consisted of PBMCs, taken before TCRalphabeta/CD19-depleted stem cell transplant. The receptors stem from a boy younger than two with Wiskott-Aldrich syndrome, due to receive a stem cell transplant.

The V gene is TRBV5-4, the J gene TRBJ2-3, with 8 bases lining up with TRBD1. The germline V gene encodes CDR1 SGHNT and CDR2 YYREEE (reference sequence). With 1 base clipped from V and 3 bases from J, the junction kept 4 bases outside the gene matches. This CDR3 spans 15 amino acids. CDR3 in DNA: TGTGCCAGCAGCTTGCCAGGGGGCTTGACAGATACGCAGTATTTT. It specifies CASSLPGGLTDTQYF.

There are a few counts of this clonotype. Relative to the germline gene, one junction end is altered; a read error may explain this. This chain links TRBV5-1 with TRBJ2-2; 12 bases are shared with TRBD2. Germline CDR1 and CDR2: SGHRS and YFSETQ. The CDR3 is made up of 16 amino acids. DNA for the CDR3: TGTGCCAGCAGCTTAGCAGGGACTAGCGGGACCGGGGAGCTGTTTTTT. Encoded protein: CASSLAGTSGTGELFF.

The V gene is TRBV5-1, the J gene TRBJ2-2; TRBD2 is a possible D gene (7 bases). The CDR3 runs 15 residues. V was trimmed by 2 bases and J by 4 bases, leaving 12 bases between them. Germline-derived CDR1 and CDR2 are SGHRS and YFSETQ. CDR3 sequence: CASSFGGHGTGELFF. In DNA form, the CDR3 reads TGCGCCAGCAGCTTCGGGGGGCATGGCACCGGGGAGCTGTTTTTT.

CDR3 nucleotides: TGTGCCAGCAGCCTTCAACAGGGGGCCATGAACACTGAAGCTTTCTTT. Translation gives CASSLQQGAMNTEAFF. This chain links TRBV14 with TRBJ1-1; 9 nucleotides line up with TRBD1. The CDR3 contains 16 residues. V was pared by 4 bases and J by 0 bases, with 6 bases of the junction left unmatched. Per germline, CDR1 SGHDN and CDR2 FVKESK.

This clonotype was picked up one time. At one of its ends the junction is not consistent with the germline gene, which may arise from a read error. V and J are TRBV12-3 or TRBV12-4 and TRBJ2-5; 11 bases agree with TRBD2. This CDR3 region has 16 residues. The chain's CDR3 is CATSLSDGLAGETQYF. DNA for the CDR3: TGTGCCACCAGTTTAAGTGATGGACTAGCGGGAGAGACCCAGTACTTC.

The chain carries TRBV12-3 or TRBV12-4 and TRBJ2-3; D might be TRBD1 or TRBD2, each matching 5 bases. V lost 3 bases and J 1 base, leaving 11 bases between the germline ends. The CDR3 runs 15 residues. CDR3 loop: CASSFRGWGTDTQYF. In DNA, the CDR3 is TGTGCCAGCAGTTTCCGGGGCTGGGGCACAGATACGCAGTATTTT.

The chain uses TRBV7-7 and TRBJ2-3; no definite D call. The CDR3 is made up of 13 amino acids. The ends were cut back, 5 bases at V and 2 bases at J, with 8 bases in the middle. Germline CDR1 is SSHAT and CDR2 is FNYEAQ (reference sequence). CDR3 sequence reads: CASSLDDTDTQYF. DNA for the CDR3: TGTGCCAGCAGCCTCGACGACACAGATACGCAGTATTTT.

This chain connects TRBV7-2 to TRBJ2-4; no definite D call. V was pared by 5 bases and J by 1 base, with 9 bases between. CDR3 length: 14 residues. From germline, CDR1 is SGHTA and CDR2 FQGNSA. Written as DNA, the CDR3 is TGTGCCAGCAGCGAGTGGGTCGCCAAAAACATTCAGTACTTC. This gives the protein CASSEWVAKNIQYF.

This chain connects TRBV7-3 to TRBJ2-1, with unresolved D. V was shortened by 5 bases and J by 9 bases, with 14 bases between the two germline ends. Germline CDR1 and CDR2: SGHTA and FQGTGA. The CDR3 runs to 13 residues. The CDR3 here is CASSPADPGEQFF. CDR3 DNA sequence: TGTGCCAGCAGCCCCGCGGACCCTGGTGAGCAGTTCTTC.

This clonotype was counted a few times. This sequence joins TRBV4-2 and TRBJ2-3, with TRBD2 matching 8 bases. This CDR3 is 16 amino acids long. V lost 3 bases to trimming and J lost 1 base; unmatched junction nucleotides: 6. Germline CDR1 reads LGHNA; CDR2 reads YNFKEQ. The DNA for the CDR3 is TGTGCCAGCAGCCAGGCGGGGACTAGGGGCACAGATACGCAGTATTTT. Its protein product is CASSQAGTRGTDTQYF.

In its sample, this clonotype was seen a few times. The chain links TRBV6-1 to TRBJ1-1; D is undetermined. Germline V gene sequence: CDR1 MNHNS, CDR2 SASEGT. CDR3 length equals 13 residues. Trimming cost V 4 bases and J 1 base, with 7 bases left between them. CDR3 nucleotide sequence: TGTGCCAGCAGTGTCGGGGAGAACACTGAAGCTTTCTTT. Protein: CASSVGENTEAFF.

Only a few counts were recorded for this clonotype. This rearrangement joins TRBV20-1 to TRBJ2-1; the D gene is possibly TRBD2 (5 bases). V was cut by 3 bases and J by 3 bases, with 15 bases left in between. From germline, CDR1 is DFQATT and CDR2 SNEGSKA (reference sequence). The CDR3 is 15 amino acids. The CDR3 sequence: CSASVPSGGYNEQFF. In DNA form, the CDR3 reads TGCAGTGCTAGCGTCCCCAGCGGAGGCTACAATGAGCAGTTCTTC.

This clonotype appeared a single time. This rearrangement joins TRBV27 to TRBJ2-2, with 9 bases identical to TRBD2. Germline V CDR1 and CDR2: MNHEY, SMNVEV (reference sequence). CDR3 length equals 16 residues. The V gene end was trimmed by 2 bases and the J gene end by 4 bases; junction bases not matched to a gene: 5. CDR3 amino acids: CASSLAGGPPTGELFF. The DNA for the CDR3 is TGTGCCAGCAGTTTAGCGGGAGGGCCTCCCACCGGGGAGCTGTTTTTT.

V usage is TRBV29-1 and J usage is TRBJ2-5; D possibly matches TRBD1 or TRBD2 (5 bases each). The length of the CDR3 is 14 residues. Trimming removed 5 bases from V and 3 bases from J, with 16 bases in between. Germline values: CDR1 SQVTM, CDR2 ANQGSEA. CDR3 sequence (DNA): TGCAGCGTTACAAGATACCGGGGCGAAGAGACCCAGTACTTC. Translating it yields CSVTRYRGEETQYF.

The chain recombines TRBV27 with TRBJ2-7, with D tentatively TRBD1 (6 bases). The germline V gene has CDR1 MNHEY and CDR2 SMNVEV (reference sequence). This CDR3 has 14 amino acids. V was cut by 0 bases and J by 7 bases, with 13 bases left in between. CDR3 DNA: TGTGCCAGCAGTTTATCAGACAGGATATGGGAGCAGTACTTC. It is translated as CASSLSDRIWEQYF.

This clonotype showed up just a few times. The chain recombines TRBV12-3 or TRBV12-4 with TRBJ2-4, with D unresolved. The germline V and J ends were trimmed by 7 bases and 0 bases, with 19 bases remaining between them. This CDR3 has 17 residues. CDR3 amino acids: CASTRKGRRLAKNIQYF. The CDR3 DNA reads TGTGCCAGCACTCGAAAGGGAAGGCGGCTAGCCAAAAACATTCAGTACTTC.

V usage is TRBV15 and J usage is TRBJ2-2; 9 positions agree with TRBD2. The CDR3 length is 16 residues. Germline values: CDR1 LNHNV, CDR2 YYDKDF (reference sequence). The V gene end was trimmed by 0 bases and the J gene end by 1 base; junction bases not matched to a gene: 0. The CDR3 nucleotides are TGTGCCACCAGCAGAGAGACTAGCGGGAACACCGGGGAGCTGTTTTTT. The encoded protein is CATSRETSGNTGELFF.

This chain connects TRBV7-2 to TRBJ2-5; D gene uncertain. The ends were cut back, 5 bases at V and 6 bases at J, with 19 bases in the middle. This CDR3 is built from 15 residues. Germline V gene data show CDR1 as SGHTA and CDR2 as FQGNSA. Here the CDR3 DNA reads TGTGCCAGCAGCGTTTCTGGCCCCACCACAAAGACCCAGTACTTC. This encodes CASSVSGPTTKTQYF.

This clonotype was found once. The chain has TRBV20-1 and TRBJ2-1; 7 bases align to TRBD1. Per germline, CDR1 DFQATT and CDR2 SNEGSKA (reference sequence). V gave up 2 bases and J gave up 5 bases; unmatched junction bases: 3. This CDR3 region has 13 residues. The CDR3 nucleotides read TGCAGTGCTAGAAGGGGGCTCGACAATGAGCAGTTCTTC. Its protein product is CSARRGLDNEQFF.

V gene TRBV30 combines with J gene TRBJ1-6, with D uncertain. This CDR3 has 11 residues. The ends were cut back, 0 bases at V and 8 bases at J, with 2 bases in the middle. Germline V gene data show CDR1 as GTSNPN and CDR2 as SVGIG (reference sequence). The CDR3 DNA follows: TGTGCCTGGAGTGTAGATTCACCCCTCCACTTT. Amino acids: CAWSVDSPLHF.

The chain recombines TRBV15 with TRBJ2-3; maybe TRBD2 (6 bases). Germline V gene lookup returns CDR1 LNHNV and CDR2 YYDKDF (reference sequence). This CDR3 comprises 15 residues. V lost 3 bases to trimming and J lost 0 bases, with 10 bases between them. CDR3 amino acids: CATSREGLSTDTQYF. Here the CDR3 DNA reads TGTGCCACCAGCAGGGAGGGCCTAAGCACAGATACGCAGTATTTT.

This clonotype appeared a few times. The CDR3 spells CASSKEGGGPF. CDR3 nucleotides: TGTGCCAGCAGCAAAGAGGGGGGGGGCCCCTTT. The chain carries TRBV21-1 and TRBJ1-1. TRBV21-1 is a documented pseudogene. The CDR3 covers 11 residues.

The gene calls are TRBV5-8 and TRBJ1-6; 9 positions match TRBD1. Per the germline V gene, CDR1 is SGHTS and CDR2 is YDEGEE. This CDR3 is built from 15 residues. J was trimmed by 7 bases and V by 6 bases; bases with no gene match: 8. For the CDR3, the DNA is TGTGCCAGCAACCTACAGGGGGCGAGGAATTCACCCCTCCACTTT. This sequence encodes CASNLQGARNSPLHF.

For the CDR3, the DNA is TGTGCCAGCAGTTACTCCCTAGCGGGAGGGCGTTCGTTCTTC. It codes for CASSYSLAGGRSFF. The chain couples TRBV6-5 to TRBJ2-1, with 12 nucleotides matching TRBD2. V lost 0 bases to trimming and J lost 15 bases; unmatched junction nucleotides: 6. Germline assignment: CDR1 MNHEY and CDR2 SVGAGI. This CDR3 is 14 amino acids long.

The rearrangement links TRBV5-1 to TRBJ2-1, with D possibly TRBD2 on 6 matching bases. V was clipped by 2 bases and J by 4 bases, with 16 bases between them. Germline V CDR1 and CDR2: SGHRS, YFSETQ. The CDR3 length is 16 residues. This CDR3 reads CASSLGYGSEYNEQFF. As DNA, the CDR3 is TGCGCCAGCAGCTTAGGGTACGGGAGTGAGTACAATGAGCAGTTCTTC. Variable domain in full (rest from reference TRBV5-1 and TRBJ2-1): KAGVTQTPRYLIKTRGQQVTLSCSPISGHRSVSWYQQTPGQGLQFLFEYFSETQRNKGNFPGRFSGRQFSNSRSEMNVSTLELGDSALYLCASSLGYGSEYNEQFFGPGTRLTVL.